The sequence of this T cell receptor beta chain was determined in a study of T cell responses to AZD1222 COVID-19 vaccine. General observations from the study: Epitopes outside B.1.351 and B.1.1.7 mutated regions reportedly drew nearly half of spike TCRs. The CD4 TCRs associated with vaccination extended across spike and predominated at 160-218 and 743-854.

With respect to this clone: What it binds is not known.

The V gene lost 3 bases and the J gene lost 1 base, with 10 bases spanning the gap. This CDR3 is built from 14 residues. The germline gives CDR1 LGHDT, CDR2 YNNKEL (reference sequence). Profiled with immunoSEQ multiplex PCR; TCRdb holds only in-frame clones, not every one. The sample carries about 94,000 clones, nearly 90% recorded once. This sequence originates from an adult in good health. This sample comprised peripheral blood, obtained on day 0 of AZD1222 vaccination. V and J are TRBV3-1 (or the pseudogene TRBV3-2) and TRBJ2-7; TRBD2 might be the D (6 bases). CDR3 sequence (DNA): TGTGCCAGCAGCCACGCTGGGACTTCCTACGAGCAGTACTTC. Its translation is CASSHAGTSYEQYF.